This T cell receptor (beta chain) was profiled in a study of OX40 agonist ivuxolimab in advanced cancers. For the study at large: At 82.7% male, the cohort had a mean age of around 56 years, ranging from roughly 20 to 80.

Findings and limits, study-wide: Expansion of clones was among the lowest in partial responders at 0.1-3.0 mg/kg.

CDR1 and CDR2 from the germline V gene are PRHDT and FYEKMQ (reference sequence). The CDR3 loop spans 13 amino acids. Trimming removed 2 bases from V and 3 bases from J, with 8 bases in between. On this clone: Its antigen remains unidentified.

Sequencing was performed with immunoSEQ multiplex PCR; in TCRdb, only in-frame clones are kept and a portion is missing. The sample yields fewer than 60,000 clones, approximately 90% seen once. Blood samples were obtained at baseline, cycle 4 day 1, and cycle 7 day 1. The sequence derives from an adult with an advanced solid tumor such as melanoma, head and neck, liver or kidney cancer. Sample: CD4+ or CD8+ T cells sorted from blood, taken in a trial of the OX40 agonist ivuxolimab. The rearrangement joins TRBV13 to TRBJ2-7; weak D call: TRBD1 (5 bases). The CDR3 region has the DNA TGTGCCAGCAGCTTAAACAGGTACTACGAGCAGTACTTC. Its translation is CASSLNRYYEQYF.